This paragraph covers one T cell receptor beta chain sequence. The record originates from a study of blood T cell repertoires in COVID-19. About the research overall: Sources were T cells, B-cell-depleted T cells, or PBMCs; the material itself was cDNA or gDNA.

This CDR3 spans 16 amino acids. Germline loops: CDR1 KGHDR, CDR2 SFDVKD. Trimming left V 3 bases short and J 3 bases short, with 14 bases between. The age range of participants was 18 to 89 years, with residence in fewer than 25 US areas. In the original workflow: By means of reference gene primer amplification, nucleated cell counts were estimated. TCRdb keeps only in-frame clones here, not all; method: immunoSEQ multiplex PCR. The DNA was the basis for D and trimming; V, J and clone size are from that table. Here the sample spans some 410,000 clones, approximately 87% being singletons. The V gene is TRBV24-1, the J gene TRBJ2-1; maybe TRBD2 (6 bases). The sequencing sample was made of PBMCs or T cells enriched from blood (not recorded which). The sequence came from a woman between 25 and 40 years old with acute COVID-19. The CDR3 bases are TGTGCCACCAGTGATGCTCGCGGGGAAAACTACAATGAGCAGTTCTTC. Translating gives CATSDARGENYNEQFF.